The entry that follows covers one TCR beta chain sequence. What it binds is not known. Controls matched for age and sex were healthy donors. The data belong to a study of CD8 T cells in Susac syndrome. The study's findings and limits: The study's TCR sequencing and HLA analysis covered a relatively small number of individuals, and the study acknowledged this.

The authors reverse transcribed roughly 0.5 to 1 ug RNA with random hexamers. TCRdb re-derived calls from the immunoSEQ multiplex PCR reads in MiXCR, one entry per CDR3 protein. The table includes about 150,000 distinct CDR3 sequences, about 91% detected once. Looked up from germline, CDR1 is MDHEN and CDR2 is SYDVKM. V shed 4 bases, J shed 3 bases, and the junction held 10 bases outside the gene matches. The CDR3 extends over 16 amino acids. The clonotype originates from a human donor in good health. The chain recombines TRBV28 with TRBJ1-2, with TRBD1 matching over 8 bases. The sequenced sample was CD4+ T cells from PBMCs. This CDR3 is CASSSFDRGGDYGYTF. The DNA of the CDR3 is TGTGCCAGCAGTTCTTTCGACAGGGGAGGAGACTATGGCTACACCTTC.